Below are 17 T cell receptor beta chains sequenced from a single sample in a study of cytomegalovirus exposure and HLA in healthy donors. Primers for the PCR totalled 60 Vbeta and 13 Jbeta. The method was immunoSEQ multiplex PCR; TCRdb's version includes in-frame clones alone and lacks a portion of them. Among around 100,000 clones listed, 76% were seen once. The sequenced sample was PBMCs. The receptors originated from a woman aged 18-29 years in good health and CMV-seropositive.

This chain links TRBV5-4 with TRBJ1-2, with 7 nucleotides matching TRBD1. The ends lost 7 bases at V and 4 bases at J; junction bases unmatched: 10. Germline V gene lookup returns CDR1 SGHNT and CDR2 YYREEE (reference sequence). This CDR3 is built from 14 residues. This CDR3 reads CASEDRAAGYGYTF. The DNA of the CDR3 is TGTGCCAGCGAAGACAGGGCGGCTGGCTATGGCTACACCTTC.

The sample holds a few counts of this clone. The genes are TRBV4-1 and TRBJ1-4; D possibly corresponds to TRBD1 (5 bases). The germline gives CDR1 MGHRA, CDR2 YSYEKL. V was shortened by 0 bases and J by 5 bases, with 10 bases between the two germline ends. There are 15 residues in the CDR3. In DNA, the CDR3 is TGCGCCAGCAGCCAAGATTTGGACACCAATGAAAAACTGTTTTTT. Its protein is CASSQDLDTNEKLFF.

J is TRBJ2-3 and V is TRBV30; perhaps TRBD1 as D (6 bases). Germline values: CDR1 GTSNPN, CDR2 SVGIG (reference sequence). Trimming took off 3 bases at V and 4 bases at J, with 11 bases between the two ends. CDR3 length: 13 residues. CDR3: CAWRGQPSDTQYF. For the CDR3, the DNA is TGTGCCTGGAGAGGACAGCCCTCAGATACGCAGTATTTT.

This chain joins TRBV7-2 and TRBJ2-5, with D possibly TRBD2 on 6 matching bases. The CDR3 contains 16 residues. Germline CDR1 and CDR2: SGHTA and FQGNSA. Trimming shortened V by 2 bases and J by 3 bases, and 16 bases separated the two germline ends. CDR3 in amino acids: CASSLSEAWGEETQYF. The CDR3 DNA is TGTGCCAGCAGCTTATCAGAGGCCTGGGGGGAAGAGACCCAGTACTTC.

The chain uses TRBV6-6 and TRBJ2-7, with 10 bases identical to TRBD2. From germline, CDR1 is MNHNY and CDR2 SVGAGI (reference sequence). CDR3 length: 15 residues. Trimming cost V 7 bases and J 3 bases; bases outside gene matches: 9. The CDR3 nucleotides read TGTGCCAGCAAAGTACTAGCGGGACAACACTACGAGCAGTACTTC. Its protein product is CASKVLAGQHYEQYF.

The chain employs TRBV10-1 and TRBJ2-1, with TRBD2 matching 8 bases. V lost 3 bases to trimming and J lost 6 bases; unmatched junction nucleotides: 4. CDR3 length equals 14 residues. Per germline, CDR1 WNHNN and CDR2 SYGVQD (reference sequence). The CDR3 region is CASSDFSGANEQFF. CDR3 sequence (DNA): TGCGCCAGCAGTGACTTTAGCGGGGCCAATGAGCAGTTCTTC.

The chain joins TRBV5-4 to TRBJ2-5; D may be TRBD2 (6 bases). The DNA end is more similar to TRBJ2-7, so the J call may be wrong. CDR3 size: 15 residues. CDR1 is SGHNT and CDR2 is YYREEE in the germline V gene (reference sequence). The CDR3 DNA is TGTGCCAGCAGCCAAGATGCGACTAGTAGCTACGAGCAGTACTTC. Protein product: CASSQDATSSYEQYF.

This chain joins TRBV28 and TRBJ1-2, with D unclear. The V gene's germline CDR1 is MDHEN and CDR2 SYDVKM. Trimming left V 3 bases short and J 4 bases short, with 12 bases between. There are 14 residues in the CDR3. CDR3 sequence: CASSFMEVPYGYTF. CDR3 nucleotides: TGTGCCAGCAGTTTTATGGAGGTACCCTATGGCTACACCTTC.

The rearrangement joins TRBV5-1 to TRBJ1-1; D gene ambiguous. The V end lost 1 base, the J end lost 5 bases, and 12 bases lay between the germline ends. This CDR3 has 14 residues. Germline lookup yields CDR1 SGHRS and CDR2 YFSETQ. The CDR3 coding sequence is TGCGCCAGCAGCTTGCAGGACCCGGGAACTGAAGCTTTCTTT. This gives the protein CASSLQDPGTEAFF.

The chain employs TRBV6-5 and TRBJ1-2; D is possibly TRBD1 (5 bases). The CDR3 runs to 15 residues. Trimming took 2 bases from V and 4 from J, leaving 14 bases between them. CDR1 is MNHEY and CDR2 is SVGAGI in the germline V gene. CDR3 region: CASSYGQILGYGYTF. CDR3 sequence (DNA): TGTGCCAGCAGTTACGGACAAATCCTCGGCTATGGCTACACCTTC.

The chain employs TRBV6-5 and TRBJ2-1, with D hard to call. This CDR3 comprises 13 residues. Germline V gives CDR1 MNHEY, CDR2 SVGAGI. V lost 0 bases and J lost 8, with 8 bases in between. For the CDR3, the DNA is TGTGCCAGCAGTTACTCCGCGGTGGATGAGCAGTTCTTC. This translates into CASSYSAVDEQFF.

The chain employs TRBV14 and TRBJ1-2, with TRBD1 matching over 7 bases. The trim removed 1 base at V and 4 bases at J, leaving 3 bases unmatched. The CDR3 consists of 14 residues. CDR1 is SGHDN and CDR2 is FVKESK in the germline V gene. The CDR3 nucleotides read TGTGCCAGCAGCCAAGGACAGGGACCCTATGGCTACACCTTC. Protein product: CASSQGQGPYGYTF.

J is TRBJ2-7 and V is TRBV2; unclear D gene. CDR1 is SNHLY, CDR2 FYNNEI, per germline. The ends were cut back, 8 bases at V and 2 bases at J, with 13 bases in the middle. The CDR3 spans 13 residues. The chain's CDR3 is CASWNYPAYEQYF. CDR3 in DNA: TGTGCCAGCTGGAACTATCCCGCCTACGAGCAGTACTTC.

The chain uses TRBV14 and TRBJ2-7, with 9 bases matching TRBD2. The V gene's germline CDR1 is SGHDN and CDR2 FVKESK. This CDR3 spans 17 amino acids. V lost 3 bases, J lost 4 bases, and 13 bases stayed unmatched. For the CDR3, the DNA is TGTGCCAGCAGCCATCTAGGCGCGGGAGGGCCCAGATACGAGCAGTACTTC. Translated, it gives CASSHLGAGGPRYEQYF.

The chain employs TRBV4-1 and TRBJ2-1; possibly TRBD2 for D (5 bases). The V gene lost 1 base and the J gene lost 10 bases, with 11 bases spanning the gap. The CDR3 runs 13 residues. From germline, CDR1 is MGHRA and CDR2 YSYEKL. The CDR3, as DNA: TGCGCCAGCAGCCAAGTGGCCCGCGGGGAGCAGTTCTTC. Translation gives CASSQVARGEQFF.

V gene TRBV11-2 combines with J gene TRBJ2-2, with no clear D. V lost 9 bases and J lost 4, with 6 bases in between. The CDR3 runs 11 residues. Germline V lookup: CDR1 SGHAT, CDR2 FQNNGV. CDR3 sequence (DNA): TGTGCCAGTTACATCACCGGGGAGCTGTTTTTT. Translated: CASYITGELFF. Combining the CDR3 with reference TRBV11-2 and TRBJ2-2 gives the whole variable domain EAGVAQSPRYKIIEKRQSVAFWCNPISGHATLYWYQQILGQGPKLLIQFQNNGVVDDSQLPKDRFSAERLKGVDSTLKIQPAKLEDSAVYLCASYITGELFFGEGSRLTVL.

This chain connects TRBV6-6 to TRBJ2-5, with 7 bases matching TRBD1. With V trimmed by 7 bases and J by 2 bases, 4 bases remained unmatched. The CDR3 is 13 residues long. Germline CDR1 MNHNY, CDR2 SVGAGI (reference sequence). DNA of the CDR3: TGTGCCAGCACTGAGACAGGGCAAGAGACCCAGTACTTC. Translating gives CASTETGQETQYF.